Following are 16 T cell receptor beta chains from one sample sequenced in a study of cytomegalovirus exposure and HLA in healthy donors. A multiplex PCR was run with 60 Vbeta primers and 13 Jbeta primers. Using immunoSEQ multiplex PCR, the repertoire was profiled, and TCRdb retains in-frame clones only, with some absent. The table has roughly 250,000 clones, 84% seen once; the top ten hold roughly 2%. Input material: PBMCs. Source of these receptors: a woman aged 40 to 50 in good health and CMV-seropositive.

The rearrangement uses TRBV5-1 and TRBJ2-2; D gene ambiguous. Trimming took off 6 bases at V and 5 bases at J, with 11 bases between the two ends. Per germline, CDR1 SGHRS and CDR2 YFSETQ. The CDR3 is made up of 13 amino acids. In DNA, the CDR3 is TGCGCCAGCAAGACTGAGCCGACCGGGGAGCTGTTTTTT. Translation gives CASKTEPTGELFF.

The chain is built from TRBV30 and TRBJ1-4, with 10 positions matching TRBD1. Germline V lookup: CDR1 GTSNPN, CDR2 SVGIG (reference sequence). This CDR3 comprises 13 residues. V lost 3 bases and J lost 10; bases outside the gene matches: 5. The CDR3 loop is CAWSPTGGVKLFF. The CDR3 DNA reads TGTGCCTGGAGCCCGACAGGGGGCGTAAAACTGTTTTTT.

The CDR3 region has the DNA TGTGCCAGCTCACCTGCAGTACGGAGTCCTACCTACAATGAGCAGTTCTTC. Protein sequence: CASSPAVRSPTYNEQFF. The rearrangement uses TRBV18 and TRBJ2-1; D is unclear. Trimming took off 3 bases at V and 2 bases at J, with 17 bases between the two ends. This CDR3 spans 17 amino acids. Germline V lookup: CDR1 KGHSH, CDR2 LQKENI.

There are a few counts of this clone. The V and J genes are TRBV6-6 and TRBJ2-1; 13 nucleotides align to TRBD2. With V trimmed by 6 bases and J by 9 bases, 11 bases remained unmatched. In germline, CDR1 is MNHNY, CDR2 SVGAGI (reference sequence). The CDR3 length is 16 residues. The CDR3 sequence is CASSFGRLAGGSEQFF. The CDR3 nucleotides are TGTGCCAGCAGCTTCGGTAGACTAGCGGGAGGATCTGAGCAGTTCTTC.

The rearrangement joins TRBV10-3 to TRBJ2-7, with 11 bases identical to TRBD1. The CDR3 contains 15 residues. Trimming removed 11 bases from V and 4 bases from J; junction bases left unmatched: 13. The V gene's germline CDR1 is ENHRY and CDR2 SYGVKD. The DNA for the CDR3 is TGTGCCTCACATGACCGGGACAGGGGGATTTACGAGCAGTACTTC. Its translation: CASHDRDRGIYEQYF.

The chain uses TRBV5-1 and TRBJ2-7, with TRBD1 as a possible D gene (6 bases). Germline V lookup: CDR1 SGHRS, CDR2 YFSETQ. Trimming stripped 4 bases from V and 5 bases from J, with 16 bases between. The CDR3 length is 14 residues. The CDR3 DNA reads as TGCGCCAGCAGCCTACAGGGATGGGGAAACGAGCAGTACTTC. It is translated as CASSLQGWGNEQYF.

The chain recombines TRBV4-3 with TRBJ1-1; D gene unclear. The germline V gene encodes CDR1 LGHNA and CDR2 YSLEER. Deletions cut 4 bases from V and 10 bases from J, with 19 bases between. This CDR3 is 14 amino acids long. As DNA, the CDR3 is TGCGCCAGCAGCCCGGACCGGGATACCATTGGAGCTTTCTTT. Translated: CASSPDRDTIGAFF.

The chain joins TRBV28 to TRBJ1-2; perhaps TRBD1 as D (5 bases). The germline V and J ends were trimmed by 4 bases and 2 bases, with 14 bases remaining between them. Germline CDR1 MDHEN, CDR2 SYDVKM. The CDR3 totals 15 residues. CDR3 nucleotides: TGTGCCAGCAGTTCCGCTCCGACAGCCAACTATGGCTACACCTTC. Its translation is CASSSAPTANYGYTF.

The count of this clone is one. The chain is built from TRBV6-5 and TRBJ1-6; 8 positions match TRBD1. With 6 bases clipped from V and 7 bases from J, the junction kept 5 bases outside the gene matches. Per germline, CDR1 MNHEY and CDR2 SVGAGI. The CDR3 is made up of 14 amino acids. This CDR3 reads CASRPDRDNSPLHF. The DNA for the CDR3 is TGTGCCAGCAGACCGGACAGGGACAATTCACCCCTCCACTTT.

The chain carries TRBV4-1 and TRBJ2-7; 7 positions match TRBD2. The junction had 5 bases not matched to a gene; V was cut back by 1 base and J by 2 bases. The germline CDR1 and CDR2 sequences are MGHRA and YSYEKL. This CDR3 contains 15 residues. CDR3 region: CASSQVGLGTYEQYF. CDR3 coding DNA: TGCGCCAGCAGCCAAGTTGGACTAGGCACCTACGAGCAGTACTTC.

V usage is TRBV4-3 and J usage is TRBJ2-5, with 8 bases aligning to TRBD2. The V segment lost 0 bases and the J segment 4 bases; nucleotides outside the gene matches: 7. Germline V gene sequence: CDR1 LGHNA, CDR2 YSLEER. This CDR3 region has 16 residues. For the CDR3, the DNA is TGCGCCAGCAGCCAAGATGGGCCAGCGGGAGTAGAGACCCAGTACTTC. Its translation is CASSQDGPAGVETQYF.

The chain is built from TRBV5-1 and TRBJ2-1; TRBD2 matches at 7 bases. In germline, CDR1 is SGHRS, CDR2 YFSETQ. V gave up 1 base and J gave up 5 bases; unmatched junction bases: 24. This CDR3 is 21 amino acids long. The CDR3 here is CASSLPRDHKPGSGRHNEQFF. The DNA for the CDR3 is TGCGCCAGCAGCTTGCCCCGGGACCACAAACCAGGTAGCGGGCGCCACAATGAGCAGTTCTTC.

The gene calls are TRBV15 and TRBJ1-1, with D possibly being TRBD1 (6 bases). Germline V lookup: CDR1 LNHNV, CDR2 YYDKDF (reference sequence). V gave up 4 bases and J gave up 0 bases, with 9 bases separating them. The CDR3 is made up of 14 amino acids. CDR3 coding DNA: TGTGCCACCAGCATTGGGGGCATGAACACTGAAGCTTTCTTT. It encodes CATSIGGMNTEAFF.

This clone came up once. The rearrangement joins TRBV19 to TRBJ1-5, with a weak D call TRBD1 (6 bases). Between the trimmed V and J ends, which lost 4 bases and 4 bases, there was a span of 8 bases. The V gene's germline CDR1 is LNHDA and CDR2 SQIVND (reference sequence). This CDR3 is 13 amino acids long. The CDR3 sequence is CASSTTGNQPQHF. In DNA, the CDR3 is TGTGCCAGTAGTACTACAGGGAATCAGCCCCAGCATTTT.

The DNA for the CDR3 is TGCGCCAGCAGACTAGCCGAATACGAGCAGTACTTC. It yields the protein CASRLAEYEQYF. The chain links TRBV5-1 to TRBJ2-7, with TRBD2 as a possible D gene (6 bases). This CDR3 spans 12 amino acids. Trimming cost V 5 bases and J 4 bases, with 10 bases left between them. Germline CDR1 and CDR2: SGHRS and YFSETQ.

The chain uses TRBV15 and TRBJ2-1; D gene ambiguous. V lost 0 bases and J 2 bases, leaving 14 bases between the germline ends. Germline V CDR1 and CDR2: LNHNV, YYDKDF (reference sequence). This CDR3 is 17 amino acids long. CDR3 protein: CATSRDSAQFPYNEQFF. The DNA for the CDR3 is TGTGCCACCAGCAGAGATTCCGCCCAGTTCCCCTACAATGAGCAGTTCTTC.